The rows below give T cell receptor beta chains drawn from one sample of a study of blood T cell repertoires in COVID-19. Assay: immunoSEQ multiplex PCR; the TCRdb copy retains only in-frame clones and omits some. The sample has 250,000 to 300,000 clones; about 87% are singletons. The sample taken for sequencing was peripheral blood. The receptors were gathered from a woman aged 45 to 65 with COVID-19, enrolled during active disease. Each CDR3 is given with its conserved first and last residue. Fields, in order: clone size, J gene, V gene, D gene, CDR3 protein, CDR3 DNA. A D gene is named only where the DNA matches it firmly. The size field is filled for only some rows; it gives once, few, many or a size class.

>few|TRBJ1-2|TRBV3-1/TRBV3-2|-
CASSTSPGMGGYTF
TGTGCCAGCAGCACTTCACCGGGGATGGGTGGCTACACCTTC
>-|TRBJ2-2|TRBV11-3|TRBD1
CASSRDRATGELFF
TGTGCCAGCAGCCGCGACAGGGCCACCGGGGAGCTGTTTTTT
>-|TRBJ1-2|TRBV18|TRBD1
CASSPNQGAGNYGYTF
TGTGCCAGCTCACCGAACCAGGGGGCAGGGAACTATGGCTACACCTTC
>-|TRBJ2-1|TRBV7-8|-
CASSLFDNEQFF
TGTGCCAGCAGCTTATTCGACAATGAGCAGTTCTTC
>-|TRBJ2-7|TRBV7-9|TRBD2
CASSLVGLAGAEQYF
TGTGCCAGCAGCTTAGTGGGGTTAGCGGGAGCCGAGCAGTACTTC
>once|TRBJ2-7|TRBV11-2|-
CASSPLPLGSYEQYF
TGTGCCAGCAGCCCCCTACCCCTAGGATCCTACGAGCAGTACTTC
>-|TRBJ2-6|TRBV6-6|TRBD2
CASSGPAGGLAGKSGANVLTF
TGTGCCAGCAGCGGACCGGCTGGGGGACTAGCCGGGAAATCTGGGGCCAACGTCCTGACTTTC
>few|TRBJ2-7|TRBV7-7|TRBD2
CASSPSGPGAYEQYF
TGTGCTAGCAGCCCTAGCGGCCCGGGCGCCTACGAGCAGTACTTC
>-|TRBJ2-5|TRBV2|TRBD2
CASRRLAGGGETQYF
TGTGCCAGCAGACGACTAGCGGGAGGGGGAGAGACCCAGTACTTC
>few|TRBJ2-1|TRBV20-1|-
CSALRGQQFF
TGCAGTGCCCTCAGGGGCCAGCAGTTCTTC
>-|TRBJ2-5|TRBV10-3|TRBD1
CAIRAGTGEETQYF
TGTGCCATCAGGGCCGGGACAGGGGAAGAGACCCAGTACTTC
>-|TRBJ2-6|TRBV24-1|TRBD1
CATSDPIRAGGDSGANVLTF
TGTGCCACCAGTGATCCCATCAGGGCAGGGGGTGACTCTGGGGCCAACGTCCTGACTTTC
>-|TRBJ2-7|TRBV6-5|-
CASSYSQGMASYEQYF
TGTGCCAGCAGTTACTCGCAGGGTATGGCTTCCTACGAGCAGTACTTC
>once|TRBJ2-7|TRBV27|-
CASSSRAYEQYF
TGTGCCAGCAGTAGTCGGGCCTACGAGCAGTACTTC
>-|TRBJ1-1|TRBV12-3/TRBV12-4|TRBD1
CASSPTRGSAFF
TGTGCCAGCAGTCCTACCAGGGGGTCTGCTTTCTTT
>-|TRBJ2-1|TRBV6-6|-
CASSYIPQSYNEQFF
TGTGCCAGCAGTTATATTCCCCAGTCTTACAATGAGCAGTTCTTC
>-|TRBJ2-3|TRBV12-5|-
CASGLVHNTDTQYF
TGTGCTAGTGGTTTGGTTCACAACACAGATACGCAGTATTTT
>once|TRBJ2-7|TRBV18|-
CASSRGNEQYF
TGTGCCAGCTCAAGGGGGAACGAGCAGTACTTC
>-|TRBJ2-3|TRBV21-1|-
CASTLNSREKGSSTDTQYF
TGTGCCAGCACTCTTAACAGTCGGGAGAAGGGTTCCTCCACAGATACGCAGTATTTT
>-|TRBJ1-4|TRBV19|-
CASSIGTVGEKLFF
TGTGCCAGTAGTATTGGAACAGTTGGCGAAAAACTGTTTTTT
>once|TRBJ2-7|TRBV5-1|TRBD1
CASSHLLKGSGTGMDEQYF
TGCGCCAGCAGCCATTTATTAAAGGGGTCCGGGACAGGGATGGACGAGCAGTACTTC
>-|TRBJ1-2|TRBV19|-
CASNTGQDYGYTF
TGTGCCAGTAATACAGGCCAGGACTATGGCTACACCTTC
>-|TRBJ1-4|TRBV25-1|-
CASSEDSPNEKLFF
TGTGCCAGCAGTGAAGACAGTCCTAATGAAAAACTGTTTTTT
>-|TRBJ2-5|TRBV6-4|TRBD2
CASSPTLAGGPKETQYF
TGTGCCAGCAGTCCGACACTAGCGGGAGGGCCAAAGGAGACCCAGTACTTC
>few|TRBJ1-2|TRBV6-2/TRBV6-3|-
CASSYAQGHYGYTF
TGTGCCAGCAGTTACGCACAGGGACACTATGGCTACACCTTC
>-|TRBJ2-7|TRBV7-2|TRBD1
CASSLVPGGSYEQYF
TGTGCCAGCAGCTTAGTCCCAGGGGGTTCCTACGAGCAGTACTTC
>-|TRBJ1-5|TRBV5-1|TRBD1
CASSPQGTGLNQPQHF
TGCGCCAGCAGCCCCCAAGGGACAGGGCTCAATCAGCCCCAGCATTTT
>-|TRBJ1-1|TRBV5-4|-
CASSADRKNTEAFF
TGTGCCAGCAGCGCGGACAGAAAGAACACTGAAGCTTTCTTT
>-|TRBJ2-7|TRBV3-1/TRBV3-2|TRBD2
CASSLAGGPDYEQYF
TGTGCCAGCAGCTTAGCGGGAGGGCCTGACTACGAGCAGTACTTC
>-|TRBJ2-7|TRBV18|TRBD1
CASSRDRKPAVEYF
TGTGCCAGCTCACGGGACAGGAAACCCGCAGTCGAGTACTTC
>-|TRBJ2-4|TRBV18|-
CASSPLEGAKNIQYF
TGTGCCAGCTCACCCCTGGAGGGAGCCAAAAACATTCAGTACTTC